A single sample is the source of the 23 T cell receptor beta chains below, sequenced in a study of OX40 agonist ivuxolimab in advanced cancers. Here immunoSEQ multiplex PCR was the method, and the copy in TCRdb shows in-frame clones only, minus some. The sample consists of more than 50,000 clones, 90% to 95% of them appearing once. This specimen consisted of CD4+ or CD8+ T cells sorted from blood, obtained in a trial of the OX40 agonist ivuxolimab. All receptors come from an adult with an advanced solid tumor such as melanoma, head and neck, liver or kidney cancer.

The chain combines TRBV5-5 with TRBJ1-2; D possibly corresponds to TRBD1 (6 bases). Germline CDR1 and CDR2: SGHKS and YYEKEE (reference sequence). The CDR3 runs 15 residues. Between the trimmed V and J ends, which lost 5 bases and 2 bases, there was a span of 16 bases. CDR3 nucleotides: TGTGCCAGCAGGTTCGCGGACAGCTTGAACTATGGCTACACCTTC. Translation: CASRFADSLNYGYTF.

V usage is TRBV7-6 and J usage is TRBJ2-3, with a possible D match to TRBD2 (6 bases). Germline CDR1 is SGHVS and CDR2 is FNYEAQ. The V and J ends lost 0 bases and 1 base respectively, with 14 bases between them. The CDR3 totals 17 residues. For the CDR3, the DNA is TGTGCCAGCAGCTTAGCTTGGGCTAGCGCGGGCACAGATACGCAGTATTTT. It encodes CASSLAWASAGTDTQYF.

The CDR3 DNA reads as TGTGCCAGCAGCTTGGCAGGGTTCGGCTACACCTTC. Encoded protein: CASSLAGFGYTF. The chain recombines TRBV5-4 with TRBJ1-2; D is possibly TRBD1 (5 bases). V lost 0 bases and J lost 8, with 8 bases in between. Germline assignment: CDR1 SGHNT and CDR2 YYREEE (reference sequence). This CDR3 has 12 amino acids.

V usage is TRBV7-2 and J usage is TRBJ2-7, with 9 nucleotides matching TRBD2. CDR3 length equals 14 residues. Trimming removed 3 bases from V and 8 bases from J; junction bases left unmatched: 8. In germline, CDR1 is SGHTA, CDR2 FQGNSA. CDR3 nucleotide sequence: TGTGCCAGCAGCTTCGGTCTAGCGGGATCTCAGCAGTACTTC. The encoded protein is CASSFGLAGSQQYF. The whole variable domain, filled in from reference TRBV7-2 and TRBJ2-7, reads GAGVSQSPSNKVTEKGKDVELRCDPISGHTALYWYRQSLGQGLEFLIYFQGNSAPDKSGLPSDRFSAERTGGSVSTLTIQRTQQEDSAVYLCASSFGLAGSQQYFGPGTRLTVT.

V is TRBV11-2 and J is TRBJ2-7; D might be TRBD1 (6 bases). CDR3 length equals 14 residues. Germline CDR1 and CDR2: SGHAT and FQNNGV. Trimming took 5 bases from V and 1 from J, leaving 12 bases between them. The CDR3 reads CASSPMQGSYEQYF. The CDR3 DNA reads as TGTGCCAGCAGCCCTATGCAGGGGTCCTACGAGCAGTACTTC.

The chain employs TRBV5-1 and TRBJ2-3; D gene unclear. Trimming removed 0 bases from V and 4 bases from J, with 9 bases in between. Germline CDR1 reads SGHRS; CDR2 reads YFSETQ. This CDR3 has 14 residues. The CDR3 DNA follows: TGCGCCAGCAGCTTGGAAGACTCCCCAGATACGCAGTATTTT. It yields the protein CASSLEDSPDTQYF.

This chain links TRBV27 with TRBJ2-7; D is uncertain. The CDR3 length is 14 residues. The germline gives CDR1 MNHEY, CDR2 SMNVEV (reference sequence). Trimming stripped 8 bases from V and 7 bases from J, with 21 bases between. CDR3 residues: CASRLVGSPQEQYF. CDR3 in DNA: TGTGCCAGCCGCTTGGTCGGGTCCCCTCAAGAGCAGTACTTC.

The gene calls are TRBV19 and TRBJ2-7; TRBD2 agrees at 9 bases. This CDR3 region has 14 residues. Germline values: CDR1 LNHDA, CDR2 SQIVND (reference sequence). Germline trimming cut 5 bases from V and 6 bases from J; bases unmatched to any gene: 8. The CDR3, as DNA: TGTGCCAGTAGTCCCCCGGCGGGAGGGCCCGAGCAGTACTTC. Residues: CASSPPAGGPEQYF.

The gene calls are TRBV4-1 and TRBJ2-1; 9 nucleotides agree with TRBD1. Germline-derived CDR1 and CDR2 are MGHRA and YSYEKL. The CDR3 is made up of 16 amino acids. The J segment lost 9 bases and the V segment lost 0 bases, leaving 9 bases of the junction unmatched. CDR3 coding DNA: TGCGCCAGCAGCCAAGAGGGACAGGGATTTTTCAGTGAGCAGTTCTTC. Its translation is CASSQEGQGFFSEQFF.

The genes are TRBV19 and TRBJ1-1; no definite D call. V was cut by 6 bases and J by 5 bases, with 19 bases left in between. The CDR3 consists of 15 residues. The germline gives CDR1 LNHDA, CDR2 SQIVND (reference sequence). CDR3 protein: CASRSRSYSGTEAFF. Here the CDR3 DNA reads TGTGCCAGTAGGAGCAGAAGCTACTCGGGGACTGAAGCTTTCTTT.

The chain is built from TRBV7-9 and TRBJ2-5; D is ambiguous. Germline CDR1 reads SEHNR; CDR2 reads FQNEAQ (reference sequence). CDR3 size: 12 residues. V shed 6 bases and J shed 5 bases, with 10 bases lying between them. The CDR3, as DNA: TGTGCCAGCAGACAACTTACGGAGACCCAGTACTTC. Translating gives CASRQLTETQYF.

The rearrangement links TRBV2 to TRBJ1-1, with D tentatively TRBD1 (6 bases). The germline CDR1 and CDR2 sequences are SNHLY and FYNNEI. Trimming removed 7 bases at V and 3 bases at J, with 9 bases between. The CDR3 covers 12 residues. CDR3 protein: CASTKGDTEAFF. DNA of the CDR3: TGTGCCAGCACCAAGGGGGACACTGAAGCTTTCTTT.

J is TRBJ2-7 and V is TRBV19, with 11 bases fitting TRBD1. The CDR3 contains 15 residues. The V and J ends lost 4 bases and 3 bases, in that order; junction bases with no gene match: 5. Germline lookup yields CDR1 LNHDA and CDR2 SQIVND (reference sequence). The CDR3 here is CASSKSGTGGYEQYF. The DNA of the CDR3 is TGTGCCAGTAGTAAGTCCGGGACAGGGGGCTACGAGCAGTACTTC.

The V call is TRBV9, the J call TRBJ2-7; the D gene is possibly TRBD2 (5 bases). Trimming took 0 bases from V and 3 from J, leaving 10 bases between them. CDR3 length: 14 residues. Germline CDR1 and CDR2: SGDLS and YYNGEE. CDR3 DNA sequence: TGTGCCAGCAGCGTAGGGACTTTGGACTACGAGCAGTACTTC. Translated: CASSVGTLDYEQYF.

The CDR3 DNA reads as TGTGCCAGCAGCTTGGCTCTAGCGGGAGGGGTCGGTGAGCAGTTCTTC. The encoded protein is CASSLALAGGVGEQFF. The gene calls are TRBV5-6 and TRBJ2-1, with 12 bases fitting TRBD2. The CDR3 consists of 16 residues. Germline V lookup: CDR1 SGHDT, CDR2 YYEEEE. V dropped 0 bases and J dropped 9; count of bases not matched to a gene: 7.

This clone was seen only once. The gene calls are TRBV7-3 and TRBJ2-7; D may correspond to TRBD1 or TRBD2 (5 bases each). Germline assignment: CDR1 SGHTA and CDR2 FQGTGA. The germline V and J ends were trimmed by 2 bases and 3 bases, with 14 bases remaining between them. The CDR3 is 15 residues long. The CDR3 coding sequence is TGTGCCAGCAGCTTATTAGGGACGGAAAACTACGAGCAGTACTTC. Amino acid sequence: CASSLLGTENYEQYF.

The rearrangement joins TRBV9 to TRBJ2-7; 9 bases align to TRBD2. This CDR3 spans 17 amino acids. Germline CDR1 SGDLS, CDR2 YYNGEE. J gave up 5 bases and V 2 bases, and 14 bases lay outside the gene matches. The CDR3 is CASSVGWSSGGTHEQYF. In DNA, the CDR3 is TGTGCCAGCAGCGTCGGATGGAGTAGCGGGGGTACCCACGAGCAGTACTTC.

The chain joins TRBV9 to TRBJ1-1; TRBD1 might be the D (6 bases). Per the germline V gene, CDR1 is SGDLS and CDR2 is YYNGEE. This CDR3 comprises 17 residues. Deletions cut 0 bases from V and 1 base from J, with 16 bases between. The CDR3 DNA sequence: TGTGCCAGCAGCGTAGATTCTCTGGAGGGGGGGAACACTGAAGCTTTCTTT. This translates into CASSVDSLEGGNTEAFF.

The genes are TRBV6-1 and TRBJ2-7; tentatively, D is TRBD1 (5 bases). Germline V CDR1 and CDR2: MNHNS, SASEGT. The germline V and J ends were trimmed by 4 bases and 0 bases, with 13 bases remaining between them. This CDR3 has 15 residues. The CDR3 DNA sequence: TGTGCCAGCAGTGCGTTGGCCAGGGCCTCCTACGAGCAGTACTTC. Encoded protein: CASSALARASYEQYF.

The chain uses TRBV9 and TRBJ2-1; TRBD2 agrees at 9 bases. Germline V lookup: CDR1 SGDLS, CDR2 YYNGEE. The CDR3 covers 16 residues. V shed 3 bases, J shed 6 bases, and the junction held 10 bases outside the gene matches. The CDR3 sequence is CASSGFTSGPRNEQFF. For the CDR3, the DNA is TGTGCCAGCAGCGGTTTTACTAGCGGGCCCCGCAATGAGCAGTTCTTC.

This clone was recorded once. The chain's CDR3 is CASSWTSLNEQFF. DNA of the CDR3: TGTGCCAGCAGCTGGACTAGCCTTAATGAGCAGTTCTTC. This chain links TRBV14 with TRBJ2-1; 8 bases are shared with TRBD2. J was trimmed by 7 bases and V by 5 bases; bases with no gene match: 4. Germline V CDR1 and CDR2: SGHDN, FVKESK. The CDR3 is made up of 13 amino acids.

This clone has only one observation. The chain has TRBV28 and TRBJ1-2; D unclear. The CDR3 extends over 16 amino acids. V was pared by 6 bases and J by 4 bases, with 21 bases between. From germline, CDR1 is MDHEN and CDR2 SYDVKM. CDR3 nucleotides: TGTGCCAGCAGCCTAAATCATTTGTGGGAGGTCTATGGCTACACCTTC. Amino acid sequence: CASSLNHLWEVYGYTF.

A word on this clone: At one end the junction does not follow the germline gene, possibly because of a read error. The CDR3 protein is CASSYGTGSSAQEF. In DNA form, the CDR3 reads TGTGCCAGCAGTTACGGGACAGGGTCTAGCGCACAAGAATTC. The rearrangement joins TRBV6-5 to TRBJ2-7; 9 bases are shared with TRBD1. The CDR3 covers 14 residues. The germline V gene encodes CDR1 MNHEY and CDR2 SVGAGI.